Below are 25 T cell receptor beta chains sequenced from a single sample in a study of lymphopenia after photon versus proton radiotherapy. Sequencing was performed with immunoSEQ multiplex PCR; in TCRdb, only in-frame clones are kept and a portion is missing. The sample lists about 26,000 clones; 75% to 90% were seen once. Sample: peripheral blood, taken from a patient treated with photon-based radiotherapy. These receptors were collected from a man aged 25-40 years with gastric cancer.

The rearrangement uses TRBV7-3 and TRBJ2-2; 9 nucleotides align to TRBD2. V shed 1 base and J 4 bases; nucleotides not matched to a gene: 4. Germline V gives CDR1 SGHTA, CDR2 FQGTGA. The CDR3 loop spans 16 amino acids. The CDR3 nucleotides are TGTGCCAGCAGCTTAATGGAAGCGGGGGGCACCGGGGAGCTGTTTTTT. Translated, it gives CASSLMEAGGTGELFF.

The rearrangement joins TRBV6-6 to TRBJ2-3, with D unresolved. The CDR3 runs to 12 residues. Germline V gene sequence: CDR1 MNHNY, CDR2 SVGAGI (reference sequence). Deletions cut 6 bases from V and 1 base from J, with 5 bases between. The CDR3 loop is CASSPGTDTQYF. CDR3 nucleotides: TGTGCCAGCAGCCCCGGCACAGATACGCAGTATTTT.

The chain couples TRBV11-3 to TRBJ2-6, with TRBD2 as a possible D gene (5 bases). The CDR3 covers 14 residues. From germline, CDR1 is SGHNT and CDR2 YENEEA. The V gene lost 5 bases and the J gene lost 2 bases, with 7 bases spanning the gap. CDR3 amino acids: CASSGSPGANVLTF. The CDR3 nucleotides read TGTGCCAGCAGCGGGAGCCCTGGGGCCAACGTCCTGACTTTC.

The chain joins TRBV7-8 to TRBJ1-5, with a possible D match to TRBD1 (6 bases). Trimming pared 3 bases from V and 2 bases from J, leaving 8 bases between. Germline CDR1 is SGHVS and CDR2 is FQNEAQ. The CDR3 length is 14 residues. The CDR3: CASSLAGGNQPQHF. The CDR3 DNA reads as TGTGCCAGCAGCTTGGCAGGGGGCAATCAGCCCCAGCATTTT.

The chain is built from TRBV27 and TRBJ2-5; 8 bases map to TRBD1. Germline V CDR1 and CDR2: MNHEY, SMNVEV (reference sequence). The CDR3 length is 15 residues. V lost 3 bases to trimming and J lost 5 bases; unmatched junction nucleotides: 8. The CDR3 here is CASSFYPDRVETQYF. The CDR3 coding sequence is TGTGCCAGCAGTTTCTACCCGGACAGGGTTGAGACCCAGTACTTC.

The table lists this clone with a few counts. The CDR3 sequence is CASSPSERTYEQYF. The CDR3 coding sequence is TGTGCCAGCAGCCCCAGTGAGCGGACCTACGAGCAGTACTTC. The chain couples TRBV7-9 to TRBJ2-7, with a tentative D call TRBD2 (5 bases). V shed 5 bases and J shed 2 bases, with 13 bases lying between them. CDR3 length equals 14 residues. CDR1 is SEHNR, CDR2 FQNEAQ, per germline (reference sequence). Filled out from reference TRBV7-9 and TRBJ2-7, the complete variable domain reads DTGVSQNPRHKITKRGQNVTFRCDPISEHNRLYWYRQTLGQGPEFLTYFQNEAQLEKSRLLSDRFSAERPKGSFSTLEIQRTEQGDSAMYLCASSPSERTYEQYFGPGTRLTVT.

V usage is TRBV29-1 and J usage is TRBJ2-1, with 9 bases that match TRBD2. Per germline, CDR1 SQVTM and CDR2 ANQGSEA. The V segment lost 3 bases and the J segment 2 bases; nucleotides outside the gene matches: 8. CDR3 length equals 16 residues. This chain's CDR3 is CSVEPDRLAAYNEQFF. CDR3 nucleotide sequence: TGCAGCGTTGAGCCGGATCGACTAGCGGCCTACAATGAGCAGTTCTTC.

The gene calls are TRBV2 and TRBJ2-5; TRBD2 aligns across 13 bases. The ends lost 8 bases at V and 1 base at J; junction bases unmatched: 4. CDR3 length: 15 residues. CDR1 is SNHLY, CDR2 FYNNEI, per germline. In DNA, the CDR3 is TGTGCCAGCGTCGGGACTAGCGGGGTCCAAGAGACCCAGTACTTC. It is translated as CASVGTSGVQETQYF.

This clone was observed a few times. The chain carries TRBV4-2 and TRBJ2-7; no firm D call. Germline V gives CDR1 LGHNA, CDR2 YNFKEQ. The length of the CDR3 is 15 residues. The V end was cut by 0 bases, the J end by 1 base, with 10 bases between. The chain's CDR3 is CASSQDFDGSYEQYF. CDR3 nucleotides: TGTGCCAGCAGCCAAGATTTCGACGGTTCCTACGAGCAGTACTTC.

This clone was seen just once. The genes are TRBV28 and TRBJ1-1; 7 bases are a match to TRBD1. V lost 6 bases to trimming and J lost 5 bases; unmatched junction nucleotides: 9. CDR1 MDHEN and CDR2 SYDVKM come from the germline V gene. The CDR3 extends over 14 amino acids. CDR3 region: CASSNAGGGTEAFF. The CDR3 DNA reads as TGTGCCAGCAGCAACGCAGGGGGGGGGACTGAAGCTTTCTTT.

Here the CDR3 reads CASRRAGGDNEQFF. CDR3 bases: TGTGCCAGTAGACGGGCAGGGGGGGACAATGAGCAGTTCTTC. The chain joins TRBV19 to TRBJ2-1; D is possibly TRBD1 or TRBD2 (7 bases each). CDR1 is LNHDA and CDR2 is SQIVND in the germline V gene (reference sequence). The V and J ends lost 6 bases and 5 bases respectively, with 14 bases between them. The CDR3 is made up of 14 amino acids.

The chain couples TRBV28 to TRBJ2-7; 8 bases are a match to TRBD2. V was pared by 7 bases and J by 4 bases, with 9 bases of the junction left unmatched. CDR3 size: 14 residues. From germline, CDR1 is MDHEN and CDR2 SYDVKM. The CDR3 protein is CASTGREGPYEQYF. As DNA, the CDR3 is TGTGCCAGCACCGGCCGGGAGGGCCCTTACGAGCAGTACTTC.

Regarding this clone: Other DNA sequences in this sample translate to the same CDR3. This sequence joins TRBV11-2 and TRBJ1-4; 7 bases align to TRBD1. From germline, CDR1 is SGHAT and CDR2 FQNNGV. J was trimmed by 5 bases and V by 3 bases; bases with no gene match: 9. This CDR3 is 16 amino acids long. This CDR3 is CASSFRSTGRNEKLFF. The DNA of the CDR3 is TGTGCCAGCAGCTTTAGGTCGACAGGGAGAAATGAAAAACTGTTTTTT.

The rearrangement links TRBV4-3 to TRBJ2-7; D unresolved. V was clipped by 4 bases and J by 2 bases, with 12 bases between them. The germline gives CDR1 LGHNA, CDR2 YSLEER. There are 14 residues in the CDR3. CDR3 amino acids: CASSPWASAYEQYF. Written as DNA, the CDR3 is TGCGCCAGCAGCCCATGGGCCAGCGCCTACGAGCAGTACTTC.

The chain joins TRBV28 to TRBJ1-5; weak D call: TRBD1 (5 bases). Trimming pared 7 bases from V and 7 bases from J, leaving 17 bases between. Germline V lookup: CDR1 MDHEN, CDR2 SYDVKM. This CDR3 is 14 amino acids long. For the CDR3, the DNA is TGTGCCAGCACCCCTGTGGGGCCCGAGCAGCCCCAGCATTTT. Amino acids: CASTPVGPEQPQHF.

This clone was picked up a small number of times. In DNA, the CDR3 is TGTGCCAGCAGACAATCACAGGGAAACTATGGCTACACCTTC. This encodes CASRQSQGNYGYTF. The chain combines TRBV4-2 with TRBJ1-2; a weak D match, TRBD1 (6 bases). The CDR3 is 14 amino acids. The V and J ends lost 6 bases and 2 bases respectively, with 13 bases between them. Germline V gene sequence: CDR1 LGHNA, CDR2 YNFKEQ.

This clone was detected a few times. This chain connects TRBV19 to TRBJ2-2; the match to TRBD2 covers 9 bases. V was clipped by 7 bases and J by 6 bases; unmatched bases: 3. Per germline, CDR1 LNHDA and CDR2 SQIVND (reference sequence). This CDR3 region has 13 residues. Written as DNA, the CDR3 is TGTGCCAGTAAGGCGGGAGGGCCCGGGGAGCTGTTTTTT. Amino acid sequence: CASKAGGPGELFF.

V usage is TRBV28 and J usage is TRBJ2-5; TRBD2 matches 9 bases. The CDR3 is 17 residues long. Germline CDR1 and CDR2: MDHEN and SYDVKM. J gave up 0 bases and V 2 bases, and 7 bases lay outside the gene matches. The CDR3 reads CASSLEVTSGYQETQYF. CDR3 DNA sequence: TGTGCCAGCAGTTTAGAGGTTACTAGCGGGTACCAAGAGACCCAGTACTTC.

The rearrangement links TRBV29-1 to TRBJ2-6, with D uncertain. This CDR3 region has 14 residues. Germline V gene sequence: CDR1 SQVTM, CDR2 ANQGSEA. V was trimmed by 4 bases and J by 1 base, leaving 8 bases between them. The CDR3: CSVAEHSGANVLTF. The CDR3 DNA is TGCAGCGTTGCGGAACATTCTGGGGCCAACGTCCTGACTTTC.

V and J are TRBV2 and TRBJ1-2; D is undetermined. Trimming took off 4 bases at V and 8 bases at J, with 14 bases between the two ends. The CDR3 consists of 13 residues. Germline lookup yields CDR1 SNHLY and CDR2 FYNNEI. This CDR3 is CASSVREVSGYTF. CDR3 in DNA: TGTGCCAGCAGTGTTAGGGAAGTGAGCGGCTACACCTTC.

The chain joins TRBV27 to TRBJ1-1, with D unresolved. V lost 4 bases and J lost 1, with 13 bases in between. Per germline, CDR1 MNHEY and CDR2 SMNVEV (reference sequence). The CDR3 loop spans 15 amino acids. CDR3 in DNA: TGTGCCAGCAGTTCACGGACGGCGGGGAACACTGAAGCTTTCTTT. Translating gives CASSSRTAGNTEAFF.

This clone was recorded once. This chain connects TRBV5-4 to TRBJ2-7; 7 bases fit TRBD2. Germline V gives CDR1 SGHNT, CDR2 YYREEE (reference sequence). Trimming at V came to 5 bases and at J to 1 base, leaving 9 bases not matched to a gene. The CDR3 is 15 residues long. CDR3 region: CASRKVGGDSYEQYF. The CDR3, as DNA: TGTGCCAGCAGAAAAGTGGGGGGGGATTCCTACGAGCAGTACTTC.

The chain uses TRBV7-6 and TRBJ2-7; 8 bases are a match to TRBD1. The CDR3 is 13 residues long. Germline CDR1 reads SGHVS; CDR2 reads FNYEAQ. Trimming took 5 bases from V and 3 from J; bases not matched to a gene: 3. Here the CDR3 DNA reads TGTGCCAGCAGCAACGGACAGGGCTACGAGCAGTACTTC. It translates to CASSNGQGYEQYF.

This chain connects TRBV29-1 to TRBJ1-4; D is undetermined. The CDR3 totals 13 residues. V lost 2 bases and J 8 bases, leaving 12 bases between the germline ends. The germline CDR1 and CDR2 sequences are SQVTM and ANQGSEA. The CDR3 reads CSVELGMEEKLFF. The CDR3, as DNA: TGCAGCGTTGAACTTGGTATGGAGGAAAAACTGTTTTTT.

The genes are TRBV7-3 and TRBJ2-1, with 9 bases fitting TRBD2. The CDR3 consists of 15 residues. CDR1 SGHTA and CDR2 FQGTGA come from the germline V gene. With 2 bases clipped from V and 7 bases from J, the junction kept 6 bases outside the gene matches. The CDR3 region has the DNA TGTGCCAGCAGCTTATCGCCAGCGGGAGGTAATGAGCAGTTCTTC. As protein: CASSLSPAGGNEQFF.